One TCR beta chain is described in this entry. The antigen remains unidentified. This sample was taken from a study of shared clonotypes between healthy human individuals. Study-wide results and limits: A small donor pool kept down the genetic and exposure-history diversity that was represented. Relative to their counterparts shared across all four donors, non-shared clonotypes exhibited diminished generation probabilities.

TCRdb's table, derived via immunoSEQ multiplex PCR, lists solely in-frame clones and lacks some. Among over a million clones listed, approximately 80% were seen once. The donors were adults (healthy and HIV-negative) with no recent acute infections or vaccinations. Germline CDR1 and CDR2: SQVTM and ANQGSEA. CDR3 length: 12 amino acids. After removal of 3 bases from V and 6 bases from J, the junction contained 4 bases not matched to a gene. The sequencing sample was made of memory CD4+ T cells from PBMCs. Indicated subset: CD45RA-negative fraction. This sequence was found in a young man in good health. Some clones in this sample may be carry-over from other donors' samples. This chain joins TRBV29-1 and TRBJ2-5; 7 bases fit TRBD2. CDR3 DNA: TGCAGCGTTGAGGGGGGAGGGAAGACCCAGTACTTC. It codes for CSVEGGGKTQYF.